Listed below are T cell receptor beta chains from one sample, sequenced in a study of T cells in Graves' hyperthyroidism and ophthalmopathy. In TCRdb, the multiplex PCR reads were re-called with MiXCR into one record per CDR3 protein. The table shows approximately 700,000 distinct CDR3 sequences, with about 16% occurring only once. Sequencing was performed on blood. These receptors originate from a man between 18 and 29 years old with Graves' hyperthyroidism. Each CDR3 is given with its conserved first and last residue. The D gene is left open where the match is weak. Size is omitted from some rows. Given values are once, few, many or a class for expanded clones.

D gene,clone size,V gene,J gene,CDR3 protein,CDR3 DNA
.,few,TRBV28,TRBJ1-2,CASSQTGIGGYTF,TGTGCCAGCAGTCAGACAGGCATAGGTGGCTACACCTTC
.,many,TRBV28,TRBJ1-1,CASSLRDGLNTEAFF,TGTGCCAGCAGTTTACGGGACGGGTTAAACACTGAAGCTTTCTTT
.,many,TRBV30,TRBJ1-5,CAWSVQGQPQHF,TGTGCCTGGAGTGTACAAGGTCAGCCCCAGCATTTT
.,many,TRBV18,TRBJ1-6,CASRDGREGNSPLHF,TGTGCCAGCCGCGACGGCAGGGAGGGGAATTCACCCCTCCACTTT
TRBD1,few,TRBV19,TRBJ2-3,CASTLLPGQGADTQYF,TGTGCCAGTACCCTCCTACCGGGACAGGGAGCAGATACGCAGTATTTT
.,.,TRBV7-9,TRBJ2-3,CASSFDSGSSTQYF,TGTGCCAGCAGCTTTGATTCCGGGAGCTCTACGCAGTATTTT
TRBD2,few,TRBV28,TRBJ2-5,CASSSASGEETQYF,TGTGCCAGCAGTTCCGCTAGCGGTGAAGAGACCCAGTACTTC
.,few,TRBV30,TRBJ2-7,CAWAPGQTYEQYF,TGTGCCTGGGCCCCCGGGCAGACCTACGAGCAGTACTTC
TRBD1,many,TRBV30,TRBJ1-1,CAWEETGLDTEAFF,TGTGCCTGGGAGGAGACAGGGCTGGACACTGAAGCTTTCTTT
.,few,TRBV20-1,TRBJ1-3,CSARDAGSGNTIYF,TGCAGTGCTAGAGATGCTGGTTCTGGAAACACCATATATTTT
TRBD2,.,TRBV24-1,TRBJ2-5,CATSDPGGTDQETQYF,TGTGCCACCAGTGACCCCGGGGGGACGGACCAAGAGACCCAGTACTTC
.,few,TRBV5-1,TRBJ2-1,CASSSYDRRVYNEQFF,TGCGCCAGCAGCTCTTACGACAGGAGGGTCTACAATGAGCAGTTCTTC
.,many,TRBV28,TRBJ1-1,CASSPWGTPNTEAFF,TGTGCCAGCAGTCCTTGGGGGACACCGAACACTGAAGCTTTCTTT
TRBD1,many,TRBV29-1,TRBJ2-7,CSVEVSGTGEYEQYF,TGCAGCGTTGAAGTTTCTGGGACAGGGGAATACGAGCAGTACTTC
.,.,TRBV4-3,TRBJ2-5,CASSQGSGVETQYF,TGCGCCAGCAGCCAGGGGTCCGGTGTAGAGACCCAGTACTTC
.,few,TRBV19,TRBJ2-1,CASSVLGVGYNEQFF,TGTGCCAGTAGTGTACTTGGAGTGGGGTACAATGAGCAGTTCTTC
.,many,TRBV2,TRBJ2-5,CASSAGPVDGGGTQYF,TGTGCCAGCAGTGCAGGTCCAGTCGACGGAGGAGGGACCCAGTACTTC
.,many,TRBV28,TRBJ2-2,CASSLPGQPGELFF,TGTGCCAGCAGTTTACCCGGACAGCCCGGGGAGCTGTTTTTT
.,.,TRBV12-3/TRBV12-4,TRBJ1-5,CASSLAANQPQHF,TGTGCCAGCAGTTTAGCGGCCAACCAGCCCCAGCATTTT
TRBD1,.,TRBV24-1,TRBJ2-1,CATSDTGVGGHNEQFF,TGTGCCACCAGTGACACTGGGGTAGGGGGCCACAATGAGCAGTTCTTC
.,few,TRBV6-1,TRBJ2-1,CASSSLYEQFF,TGTGCCAGCAGTTCCCTCTATGAGCAGTTCTTC
TRBD2,many,TRBV6-1,TRBJ2-2,CASSRDYASNTGELFF,TGTGCCAGCAGTCGGGACTACGCCTCGAACACCGGGGAGCTGTTTTTT
.,.,TRBV28,TRBJ1-2,CASTRAGRYGYTF,TGTGCCAGCACCCGAGCGGGCCGCTATGGCTACACCTTC
.,many,TRBV2,TRBJ2-1,CASSESRSSYNEQFF,TGTGCCAGCAGTGAATCCCGTAGCTCCTACAATGAGCAGTTCTTC
.,.,TRBV7-2,TRBJ2-7,CASSFANHEQYF,TGTGCCAGCAGCTTCGCTAACCACGAGCAGTACTTC
TRBD2,many,TRBV20-1,TRBJ2-7,CSASSLAGTYSYEQYF,TGCAGTGCTAGTAGTCTAGCGGGTACATACTCCTACGAGCAGTACTTC
.,many,TRBV11-2,TRBJ2-5,CASTIRRGQETQYF,TGTGCCAGCACCATACGTAGGGGCCAAGAGACCCAGTACTTC
TRBD1,.,TRBV20-1,TRBJ2-7,CSASSRDRYSYEQYF,TGCAGTGCTAGCAGCCGGGACAGGTATAGCTACGAGCAGTACTTC
.,many,TRBV25-1,TRBJ2-1,CASREGTYNEQFF,TGTGCCAGCAGGGAGGGAACCTACAATGAGCAGTTCTTC
TRBD2,.,TRBV20-1,TRBJ2-5,CSATLAGGPVETQYF,TGCAGTGCCACACTAGCGGGAGGGCCGGTAGAGACCCAGTACTTC
TRBD2,.,TRBV4-2,TRBJ2-7,CASSQALLAATDEQYF,TGTGCCAGCAGCCAAGCCCTACTAGCGGCCACGGACGAGCAGTACTTC
.,many,TRBV9,TRBJ2-1,CASSGGSYNEQFF,TGTGCCAGCAGTGGGGGCTCCTACAATGAGCAGTTCTTC
.,few,TRBV6-2/TRBV6-3,TRBJ1-5,CATQNYDHQPQHF,TGTGCCACCCAAAATTATGATCATCAGCCCCAGCATTTT
.,few,TRBV27,TRBJ2-7,CASSFSRGGYEQYF,TGTGCCAGCAGTTTTTCCCGGGGCGGGTACGAGCAGTACTTC